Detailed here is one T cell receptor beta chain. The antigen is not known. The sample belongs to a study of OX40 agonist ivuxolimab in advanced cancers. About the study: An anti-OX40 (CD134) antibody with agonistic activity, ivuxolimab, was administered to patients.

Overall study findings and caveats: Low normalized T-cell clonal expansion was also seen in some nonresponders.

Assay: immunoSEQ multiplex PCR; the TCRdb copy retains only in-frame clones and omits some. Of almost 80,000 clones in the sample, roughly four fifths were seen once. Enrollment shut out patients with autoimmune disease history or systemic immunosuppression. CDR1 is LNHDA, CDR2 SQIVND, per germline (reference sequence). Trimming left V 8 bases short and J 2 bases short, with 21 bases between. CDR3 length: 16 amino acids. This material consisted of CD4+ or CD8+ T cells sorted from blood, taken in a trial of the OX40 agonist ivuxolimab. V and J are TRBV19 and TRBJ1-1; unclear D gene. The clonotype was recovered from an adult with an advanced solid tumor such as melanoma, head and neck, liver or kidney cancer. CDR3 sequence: CASGRVMMADNTEAFF. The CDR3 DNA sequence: TGTGCCAGTGGTCGAGTTATGATGGCAGATAACACTGAAGCTTTCTTT.